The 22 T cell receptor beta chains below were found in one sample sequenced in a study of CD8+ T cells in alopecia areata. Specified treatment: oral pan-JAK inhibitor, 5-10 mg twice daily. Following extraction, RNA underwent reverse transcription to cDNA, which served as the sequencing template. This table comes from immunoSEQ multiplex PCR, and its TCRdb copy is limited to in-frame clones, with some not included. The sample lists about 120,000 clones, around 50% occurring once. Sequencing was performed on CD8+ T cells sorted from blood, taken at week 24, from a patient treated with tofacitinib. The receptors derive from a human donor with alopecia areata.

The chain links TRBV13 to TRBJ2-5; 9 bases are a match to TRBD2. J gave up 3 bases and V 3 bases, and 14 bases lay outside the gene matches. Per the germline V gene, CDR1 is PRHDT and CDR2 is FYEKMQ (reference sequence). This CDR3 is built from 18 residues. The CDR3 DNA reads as TGTGCCAGCAGCTTGGGAGTTTGGCTAGCGGGGTCAGAAGAGACCCAGTACTTC. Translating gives CASSLGVWLAGSEETQYF.

The chain's CDR3 is CASSWRSSYNSPLHF. The CDR3 DNA is TGTGCCAGCAGCTGGAGGAGCTCCTATAATTCACCCCTCCACTTT. The chain couples TRBV5-6 to TRBJ1-6; D is uncertain. Looked up from germline, CDR1 is SGHDT and CDR2 is YYEEEE. Trimming cost V 3 bases and J 0 bases, with 7 bases left between them. The CDR3 is made up of 15 amino acids.

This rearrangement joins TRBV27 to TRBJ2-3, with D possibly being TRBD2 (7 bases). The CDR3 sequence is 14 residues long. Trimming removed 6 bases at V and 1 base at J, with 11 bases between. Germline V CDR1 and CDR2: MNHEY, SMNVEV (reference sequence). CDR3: CASSGGQGTDTQYF. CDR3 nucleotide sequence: TGTGCCAGCAGCGGGGGGCAGGGCACAGATACGCAGTATTTT.

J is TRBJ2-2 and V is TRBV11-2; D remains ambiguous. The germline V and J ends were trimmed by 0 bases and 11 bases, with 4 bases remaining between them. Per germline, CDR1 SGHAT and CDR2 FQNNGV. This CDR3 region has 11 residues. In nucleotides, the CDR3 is TGTGCCAGCAGCTTAGAGGTAGAGCTGTTTTTT. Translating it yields CASSLEVELFF.

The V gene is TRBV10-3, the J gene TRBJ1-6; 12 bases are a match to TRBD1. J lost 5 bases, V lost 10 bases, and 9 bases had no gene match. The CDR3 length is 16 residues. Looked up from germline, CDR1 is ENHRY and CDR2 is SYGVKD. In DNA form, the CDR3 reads TGTGCCACGACACCGGGACAGGGGGCGAATAATTCACCCCTCCACTTT. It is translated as CATTPGQGANNSPLHF.

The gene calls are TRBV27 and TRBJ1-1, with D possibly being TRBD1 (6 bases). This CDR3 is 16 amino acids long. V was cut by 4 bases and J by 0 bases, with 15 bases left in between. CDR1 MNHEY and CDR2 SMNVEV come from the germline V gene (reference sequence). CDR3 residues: CASSSSPGVMNTEAFF. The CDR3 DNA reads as TGTGCCAGCAGTTCCTCCCCAGGGGTTATGAACACTGAAGCTTTCTTT.

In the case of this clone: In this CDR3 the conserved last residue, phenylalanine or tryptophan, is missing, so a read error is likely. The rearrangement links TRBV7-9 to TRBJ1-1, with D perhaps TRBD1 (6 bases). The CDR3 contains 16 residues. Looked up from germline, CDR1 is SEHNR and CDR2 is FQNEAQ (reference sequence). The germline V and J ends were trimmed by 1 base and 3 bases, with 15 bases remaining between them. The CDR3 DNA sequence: TGTGCCAGCAGCTTAGTAGGGGGAAGGGACGACACTGAAGCTTTCGTT. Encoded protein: CASSLVGGRDDTEAFV.

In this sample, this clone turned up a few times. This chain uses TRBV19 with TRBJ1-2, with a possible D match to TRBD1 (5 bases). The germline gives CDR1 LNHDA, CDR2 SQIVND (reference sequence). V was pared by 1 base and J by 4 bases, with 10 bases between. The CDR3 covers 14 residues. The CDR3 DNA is TGTGCCAGTAGTATAGCCAGGGTGGGCTATGGCTACACCTTC. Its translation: CASSIARVGYGYTF.

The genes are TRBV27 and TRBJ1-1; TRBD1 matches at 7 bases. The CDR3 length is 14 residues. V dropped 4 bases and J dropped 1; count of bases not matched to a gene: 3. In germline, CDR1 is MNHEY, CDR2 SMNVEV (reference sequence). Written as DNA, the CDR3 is TGTGCCAGCAGTTCACAGGGGACGAACACTGAAGCTTTCTTT. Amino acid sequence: CASSSQGTNTEAFF.

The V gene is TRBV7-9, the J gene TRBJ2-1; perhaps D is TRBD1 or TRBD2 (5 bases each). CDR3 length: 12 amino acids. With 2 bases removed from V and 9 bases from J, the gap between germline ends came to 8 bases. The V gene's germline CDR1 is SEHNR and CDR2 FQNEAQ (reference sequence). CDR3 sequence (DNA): TGTGCCAGCAGCTTAACCGGGGCTGAGCAGTTCTTC. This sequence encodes CASSLTGAEQFF. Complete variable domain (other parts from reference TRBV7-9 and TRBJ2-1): DTGVSQNPRHKITKRGQNVTFRCDPISEHNRLYWYRQTLGQGPEFLTYFQNEAQLEKSRLLSDRFSAERPKGSFSTLEIQRTEQGDSAMYLCASSLTGAEQFFGPGTRLTVL.

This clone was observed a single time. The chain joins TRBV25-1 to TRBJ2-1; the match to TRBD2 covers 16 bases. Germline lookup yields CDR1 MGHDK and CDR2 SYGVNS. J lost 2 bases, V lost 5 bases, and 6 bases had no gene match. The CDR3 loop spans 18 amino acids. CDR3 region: CASSSQGLAGGPYNEQFF. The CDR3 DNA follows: TGTGCCAGCAGTTCCCAGGGACTAGCGGGGGGGCCCTACAATGAGCAGTTCTTC.

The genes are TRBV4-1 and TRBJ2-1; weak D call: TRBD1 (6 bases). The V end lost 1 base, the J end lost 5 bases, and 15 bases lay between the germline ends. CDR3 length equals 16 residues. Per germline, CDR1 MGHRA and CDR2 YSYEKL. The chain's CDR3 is CASSQVSGAEDNEQFF. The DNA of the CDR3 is TGCGCCAGCAGCCAAGTCTCAGGGGCCGAAGACAATGAGCAGTTCTTC.

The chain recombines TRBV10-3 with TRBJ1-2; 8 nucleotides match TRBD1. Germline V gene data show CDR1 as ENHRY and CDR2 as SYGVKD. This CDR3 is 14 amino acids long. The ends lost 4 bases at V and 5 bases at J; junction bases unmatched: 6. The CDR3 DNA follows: TGTGCCATCAGTGGGCAGGGGGCTGAATATGGCTACACCTTC. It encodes CAISGQGAEYGYTF.

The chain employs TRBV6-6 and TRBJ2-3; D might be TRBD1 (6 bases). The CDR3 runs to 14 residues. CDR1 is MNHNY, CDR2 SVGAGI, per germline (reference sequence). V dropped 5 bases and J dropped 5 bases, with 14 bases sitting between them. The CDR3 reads CASSLRDNEDTQYF. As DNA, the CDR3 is TGTGCCAGCAGTCTCCGGGACAATGAAGATACGCAGTATTTT.

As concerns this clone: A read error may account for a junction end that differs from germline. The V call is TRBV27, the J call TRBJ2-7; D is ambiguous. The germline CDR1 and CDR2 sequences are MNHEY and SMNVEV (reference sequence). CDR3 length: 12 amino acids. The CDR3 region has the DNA TGTGTCAGCAGCCCCACTCTCGACGAGCAGTACTTC. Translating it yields CVSSPTLDEQYF.

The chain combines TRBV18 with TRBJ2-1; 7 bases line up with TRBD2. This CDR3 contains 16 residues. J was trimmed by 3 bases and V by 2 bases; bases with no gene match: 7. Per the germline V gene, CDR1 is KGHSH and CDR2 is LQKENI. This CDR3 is CASSPGLSGDYNEQFF. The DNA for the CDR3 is TGTGCCAGCTCACCAGGTTTAAGCGGGGACTACAATGAGCAGTTCTTC.

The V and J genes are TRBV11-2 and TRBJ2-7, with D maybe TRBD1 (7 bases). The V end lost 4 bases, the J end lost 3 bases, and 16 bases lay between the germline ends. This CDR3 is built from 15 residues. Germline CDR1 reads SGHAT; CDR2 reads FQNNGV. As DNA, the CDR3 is TGTGCCAGCAGCTCCGCGGGGACAGTCTACTACGAGCAGTACTTC. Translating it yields CASSSAGTVYYEQYF.

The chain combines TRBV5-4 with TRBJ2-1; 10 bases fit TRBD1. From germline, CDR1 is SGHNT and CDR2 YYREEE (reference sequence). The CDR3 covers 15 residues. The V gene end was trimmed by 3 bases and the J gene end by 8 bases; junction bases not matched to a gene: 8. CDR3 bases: TGTGCCAGCAGCTCCCGCGGGACAGGGGACTATGAGCAGTTCTTC. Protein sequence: CASSSRGTGDYEQFF.

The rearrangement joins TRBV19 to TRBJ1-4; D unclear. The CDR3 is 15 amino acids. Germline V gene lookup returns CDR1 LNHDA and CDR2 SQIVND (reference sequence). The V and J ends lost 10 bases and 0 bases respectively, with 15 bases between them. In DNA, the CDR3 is TGTGCCACCATTTCGAGAGAAGCAACTAATGAAAAACTGTTTTTT. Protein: CATISREATNEKLFF.

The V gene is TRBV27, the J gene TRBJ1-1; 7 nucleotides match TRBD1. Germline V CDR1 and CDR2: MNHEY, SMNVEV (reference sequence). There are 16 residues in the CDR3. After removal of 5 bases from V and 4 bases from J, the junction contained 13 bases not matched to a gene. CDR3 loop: CASSPLPGGLTTEAFF. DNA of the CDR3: TGTGCCAGCAGTCCCCTTCCAGGGGGGCTGACCACTGAAGCTTTCTTT.

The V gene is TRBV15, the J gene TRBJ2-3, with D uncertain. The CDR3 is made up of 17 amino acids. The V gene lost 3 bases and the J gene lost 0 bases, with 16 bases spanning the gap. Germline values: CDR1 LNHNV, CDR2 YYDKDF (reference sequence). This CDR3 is CATSSPKEQTSTDTQYF. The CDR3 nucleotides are TGTGCCACCAGCAGCCCCAAGGAACAGACTAGCACAGATACGCAGTATTTT. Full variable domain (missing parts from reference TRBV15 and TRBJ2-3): DAMVIQNPRYQVTQFGKPVTLSCSQTLNHNVMYWYQQKSSQAPKLLFHYYDKDFNNEADTPDNFQSRRPNTSFCFLDIRSPGLGDTAMYLCATSSPKEQTSTDTQYFGPGTRLTVL.

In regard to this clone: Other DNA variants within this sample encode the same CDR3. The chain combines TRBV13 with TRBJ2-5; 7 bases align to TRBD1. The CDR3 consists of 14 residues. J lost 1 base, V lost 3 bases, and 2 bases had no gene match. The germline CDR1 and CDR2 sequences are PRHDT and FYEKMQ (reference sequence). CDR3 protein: CASSFDRAQETQYF. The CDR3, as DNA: TGTGCCAGCAGCTTCGACAGGGCCCAAGAGACCCAGTACTTC.